One and the same sample provided the 18 T cell receptor beta chains below, sequenced in a study of metastatic and nonmetastatic thyroid tumors. Every patient underwent thyroid surgery untreated. TCRdb reprocessed the PCR reads via MiXCR. The table shows roughly 28,000 clones, with roughly 15% occurring only once. The specimen sequenced was blood. The source is a female donor with papillary thyroid cancer or a benign thyroid nodule (not recorded which). Some clones in this sample may be carry-over from other donors' samples.

Ten or more counts support this clone. V usage is TRBV27 and J usage is TRBJ2-2, with D tentatively TRBD2 (5 bases). V gave up 8 bases and J gave up 2 bases, with 12 bases separating them. CDR1 and CDR2 from the germline V gene are MNHEY and SMNVEV (reference sequence). The CDR3 extends over 14 amino acids. As DNA, the CDR3 is TGTGCCAGCTGGACTTATTACAACACCGGGGAGCTGTTTTTT. This gives the protein CASWTYYNTGELFF.

This clone was found many times. The rearrangement joins TRBV11-2 to TRBJ2-7, with a possible D match to TRBD1 (6 bases). CDR3 length: 15 amino acids. The V end was cut by 5 bases, the J end by 5 bases, with 19 bases between. Per germline, CDR1 SGHAT and CDR2 FQNNGV. CDR3 amino acids: CASSRPGRGEDEQYF. Here the CDR3 DNA reads TGTGCCAGCAGCCGACCGGGCAGGGGTGAGGACGAGCAGTACTTC.

This clone has a count of ten or more. V and J are TRBV5-1 and TRBJ2-1, with 8 nucleotides matching TRBD2. Trimming cost V 4 bases and J 5 bases; bases outside gene matches: 8. This CDR3 region has 15 residues. The germline V gene has CDR1 SGHRS and CDR2 YFSETQ. CDR3 sequence (DNA): TGCGCCAGCAGCATCAGCGGGAGCGTGGACAATGAGCAGTTCTTC. This translates into CASSISGSVDNEQFF.

The chain links TRBV20-1 to TRBJ2-7, with D unclear. The CDR3 totals 11 residues. Germline V gene lookup returns CDR1 DFQATT and CDR2 SNEGSKA (reference sequence). Trimming stripped 8 bases from V and 3 bases from J, with 11 bases between. The CDR3 sequence is CSSRVDYEQYF. CDR3 nucleotides: TGCAGTTCCAGAGTTGACTACGAGCAGTACTTC.

Ten or more counts support this clone. This chain joins TRBV6-2 or TRBV6-3 and TRBJ1-2; 8 nucleotides line up with TRBD1. Looked up from germline, CDR1 is MNHEY and CDR2 is SVGEGT. The J segment lost 8 bases and the V segment lost 4 bases, leaving 9 bases of the junction unmatched. The CDR3 length is 14 residues. CDR3 amino acids: CASSWLRTGFGYTF. The CDR3 bases are TGTGCCAGCAGTTGGTTGAGGACAGGGTTCGGCTACACCTTC.

The chain combines TRBV28 with TRBJ1-2; 9 nucleotides line up with TRBD1. Germline V gene sequence: CDR1 MDHEN, CDR2 SYDVKM. The CDR3 is 15 residues long. Trimming cost V 5 bases and J 6 bases; bases outside gene matches: 10. CDR3 sequence reads: CASSPITWTGDGYTF. The DNA for the CDR3 is TGTGCCAGCAGTCCTATAACTTGGACAGGGGATGGCTACACCTTC.

As for this clone: A junction boundary mismatches the germline segment, possibly from a read error. The sample has other DNA sequences that encode this CDR3 too. This chain uses TRBV12-3 or TRBV12-4 with TRBJ1-1, with D uncertain. The length of the CDR3 is 15 residues. CDR3 in amino acids: CASSKLQTGSTEAFF. CDR3 sequence (DNA): TGTGCCAGCAGTAAACTACAGACCGGTTCCACTGAGGCTTTCTTT.

The sample holds many counts of this clone. V and J are TRBV10-3 and TRBJ1-5, with TRBD1 identical over 8 bases. J was trimmed by 1 base and V by 3 bases; bases with no gene match: 2. Looked up from germline, CDR1 is ENHRY and CDR2 is SYGVKD. This CDR3 comprises 15 residues. In nucleotides, the CDR3 is TGTGCCATCAGTGATGACAGGGGAAGCAATCAGCCCCAGCATTTT. As protein: CAISDDRGSNQPQHF.

This clone was picked up many times. The chain joins TRBV7-2 to TRBJ2-7; D remains ambiguous. Germline CDR1 reads SGHTA; CDR2 reads FQGNSA. This CDR3 has 13 amino acids. Trimming pared 3 bases from V and 6 bases from J, leaving 12 bases between. The CDR3 nucleotides read TGTGCCAGCAGCTTCCCCATGGTTCCCGAGCAGTACTTC. It yields the protein CASSFPMVPEQYF.

This clone was recorded many times. The chain uses TRBV6-1 and TRBJ2-1, with D tentatively TRBD1 or TRBD2 (5 bases each). The CDR3 sequence is 12 residues long. Trimming took 8 bases from V and 6 from J, leaving 11 bases between them. CDR1 MNHNS and CDR2 SASEGT come from the germline V gene. The CDR3 sequence: CASLGPSNEQFF. The CDR3 nucleotides are TGTGCCAGCCTGGGACCCTCCAATGAGCAGTTCTTC.

This clone was seen repeatedly, ten times or more. The gene calls are TRBV3-1 and TRBJ2-5; maybe TRBD2 (7 bases). This CDR3 is built from 16 residues. V was shortened by 5 bases and J by 4 bases, with 20 bases between the two germline ends. The germline V gene encodes CDR1 LGHDT and CDR2 YNNKEL (reference sequence). The CDR3 DNA sequence: TGTGCCAGCAGCTTGATAGGGGGGGCGGGCGGAGAGACCCAGTACTTC. It yields the protein CASSLIGGAGGETQYF.

Many counts were recorded for this clone. This chain uses TRBV4-3 with TRBJ2-6, with 10 bases aligning to TRBD2. The CDR3 has 20 amino acids. The germline CDR1 and CDR2 sequences are LGHNA and YSLEER. V dropped 0 bases and J dropped 0; count of bases not matched to a gene: 8. CDR3 sequence reads: CASSQDPRTSGFSGANVLTF. The DNA of the CDR3 is TGCGCCAGCAGCCAAGATCCTAGGACTAGCGGCTTCTCTGGGGCCAACGTCCTGACTTTC.

This clone was detected ten times or more. The genes are TRBV29-1 and TRBJ2-6; 7 nucleotides line up with TRBD1. The CDR3 totals 16 residues. V trimming: 7 bases; J trimming: 0 bases; junction bases outside the gene matches: 9. The germline gives CDR1 SQVTM, CDR2 ANQGSEA. The chain's CDR3 is CSALGQPLSGANVLTF. As DNA, the CDR3 is TGCAGCGCTCTGGGACAGCCTCTCTCTGGGGCCAACGTCCTGACTTTC.

This clone was observed a few times. The V and J genes are TRBV29-1 and TRBJ1-6; 9 positions match TRBD1. Germline-derived CDR1 and CDR2 are SQVTM and ANQGSEA. This CDR3 contains 14 residues. V was pared by 4 bases and J by 9 bases, with 7 bases of the junction left unmatched. CDR3: CSVAYVTGGSPLHF. The CDR3 DNA follows: TGCAGCGTTGCTTACGTGACAGGGGGTTCACCCCTCCACTTT.

This sequence joins TRBV11-3 and TRBJ2-1; 9 bases line up with TRBD2. The CDR3 has 13 amino acids. The junction had 4 bases not matched to a gene; V was cut back by 5 bases and J by 8 bases. The germline CDR1 and CDR2 sequences are SGHNT and YENEEA. For the CDR3, the DNA is TGTGCCAGCAGCCTAGCGGGATTCTATGAGCAGTTCTTC. Translating it yields CASSLAGFYEQFF.

This clone was counted many times. Here the CDR3 reads CASSMAGLIGTQYF. CDR3 DNA: TGTGCCAGTAGTATGGCCGGTCTTATAGGGACCCAGTACTTC. The rearrangement uses TRBV19 and TRBJ2-5; D is ambiguous. Germline assignment: CDR1 LNHDA and CDR2 SQIVND (reference sequence). V was clipped by 3 bases and J by 7 bases, with 15 bases between them. CDR3 length equals 14 residues.

This clone was observed at least ten times. The rearrangement joins TRBV4-1 to TRBJ1-1; D remains ambiguous. Trimming shortened V by 8 bases and J by 8 bases, and 9 bases separated the two germline ends. This CDR3 has 10 amino acids. CDR1 is MGHRA, CDR2 YSYEKL, per germline. The CDR3 protein is CASLGREAFF. CDR3 nucleotides: TGCGCCAGCCTAGGGAGGGAAGCTTTCTTT.

This chain uses TRBV7-7 with TRBJ2-5; 7 nucleotides agree with TRBD2. V dropped 1 base and J dropped 3; count of bases not matched to a gene: 2. The germline V gene has CDR1 SSHAT and CDR2 FNYEAQ (reference sequence). CDR3 size: 14 residues. The CDR3 loop is CASSLGLAEETQYF. CDR3 DNA sequence: TGTGCCAGCAGCTTAGGCCTAGCGGAAGAGACCCAGTACTTC.